This record covers a single TCR beta chain. TCRdb's copy holds only in-frame clones and misses some; the assay was immunoSEQ multiplex PCR. The sample shows 110,000 to 150,000 clones, 87% of them seen only once. The source of the sample is a study of blood T cell repertoires in COVID-19. V was pared by 3 bases and J by 0 bases, with 9 bases between. The CDR3 covers 14 residues. Germline values: CDR1 KGHSH, CDR2 LQKENI. This chain uses TRBV18 with TRBJ2-7; no reliable D call. This TCR was sampled from a man aged 55-75 years who had recovered from COVID-19. The sample taken for sequencing was PBMCs or T cells enriched from blood (not recorded which). CDR3 region: CASSPTQSSYEQYF. The DNA for the CDR3 is TGTGCCAGCTCACCGACACAGAGCTCCTACGAGCAGTACTTC.